The clone carrying this T cell receptor (beta chain) has more than one count but fewer than ten. An end of the junction differs from the germline gene, which may be a read error. These data are taken from a study of beta chain features in type 1 diabetes. Each of the CD4+ naive, central memory, regulatory and stem cell-like memory populations was sorted via CD45RO/CCR7/CD25/CD127/CD95/CD27. Reverse transcribing all isolated RNA meant expressed TCRB transcripts were sequenced. Approximately 3.6 million reads, on average, came from each naive, central memory and regulatory T cell sample. Some clones are missing from TCRdb's copy, which holds only in-frame ones; the method was immunoSEQ multiplex PCR. The repertoire holds around 400,000 clones, with roughly 16% as singletons. Germline CDR1 SQVTM, CDR2 ANQGSEA. This CDR3 has 13 residues.

The sample taken for sequencing was naive CD4+ T cells from blood. The chain recombines TRBV29-1 with TRBJ2-4; 7 bases fit TRBD1. This TCR derives from a young woman in good health. CDR3 amino acids: CSVEDPKGAPRAF. CDR3 coding DNA: TGCAGCGTTGAAGATCCGAAGGGGGCCCCAAGGGCCTTC.